This TCR beta chain was recovered during a study of shared clonotypes between healthy human individuals. Study-level points and caveats: Non-shared clonotypes had lower generation probabilities than those shared by all four donors.

Assay used: immunoSEQ multiplex PCR; TCRdb lists only in-frame clones, some missing. Among 70,000 to 95,000 clones listed, under 65% were seen once. Germline-derived CDR1 and CDR2 are MNHEY and SMNVEV (reference sequence). This CDR3 has 16 residues. V trimming: 5 bases; J trimming: 2 bases; junction bases outside the gene matches: 11. Of note for this clone: The target antigen is unknown.

The clonotype was recovered from a man aged 30 to 45 in good health. The rearrangement joins TRBV27 to TRBJ1-1, with 7 bases identical to TRBD1. The source material was memory CD8+ T cells sorted from blood. Subset denoted: CD45RO+ cells pooled with CCR7-negative TemRA cells. The CDR3, as DNA: TGTGCCAGCAGTCGGTCAAAGACAGGGATTAACACTGAAGCTTTCTTT. This translates into CASSRSKTGINTEAFF.